This T cell receptor (beta chain) was recorded in a study of cytomegalovirus exposure and HLA in healthy donors. This clone has a handful of counts. In the PCR, 60 Vbeta and 13 Jbeta primers were used. Sequenced by immunoSEQ multiplex PCR; TCRdb stores in-frame clones only, minus some. Here the sample spans roughly 120,000 clones, about 9.4% being singletons. The ends lost 7 bases at V and 6 bases at J; junction bases unmatched: 6. The germline gives CDR1 LNHDA, CDR2 SQIVND (reference sequence). This CDR3 has 14 residues. The chain links TRBV19 to TRBJ2-2; 9 bases agree with TRBD1. The receptor was isolated from a woman in her forties in good health and CMV-seropositive. The sequencing sample was made of PBMCs. The CDR3 DNA reads as TGTGCCAGTAACCGGGACAGGGATGCCGGGGAGCTGTTTTTT. Its protein product is CASNRDRDAGELFF.